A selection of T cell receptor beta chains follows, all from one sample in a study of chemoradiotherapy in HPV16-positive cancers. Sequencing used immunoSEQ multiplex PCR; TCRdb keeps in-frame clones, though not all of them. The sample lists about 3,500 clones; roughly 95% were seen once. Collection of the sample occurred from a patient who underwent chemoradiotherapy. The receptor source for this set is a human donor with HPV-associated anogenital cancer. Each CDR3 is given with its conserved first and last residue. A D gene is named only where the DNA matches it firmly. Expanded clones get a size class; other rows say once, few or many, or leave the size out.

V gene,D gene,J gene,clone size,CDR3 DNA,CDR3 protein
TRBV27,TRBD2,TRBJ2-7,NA,TGTGCCAGCAGTTCGGCTAGCGGACTACTGAAGCAGTACTTC,CASSSASGLLKQYF
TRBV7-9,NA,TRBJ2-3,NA,TGTGCCAGCAGCTTGCACGGAGATACGCAGTATTTT,CASSLHGDTQYF
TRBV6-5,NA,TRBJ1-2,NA,TGTGCCAGCAGTTACTCGAATTCAGGGACCTATGGCTACACCTTC,CASSYSNSGTYGYTF
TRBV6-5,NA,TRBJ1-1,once,TGTGCCAGCAGTTCACAGACAGGGAACACTGAAGCTTTCTTT,CASSSQTGNTEAFF
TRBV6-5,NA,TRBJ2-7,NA,TGTGCCAGCAGTTACTCGCCAGGGTCATACGAGCAGTACTTC,CASSYSPGSYEQYF
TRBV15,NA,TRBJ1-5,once,TGTGCCACCAGCAGAGGGACGAATCAGCCCCAGCATTTT,CATSRGTNQPQHF
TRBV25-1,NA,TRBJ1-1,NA,TGTGCCAGCAGTGTGCCCCCGGGGAAAGCTTTCTTT,CASSVPPGKAFF
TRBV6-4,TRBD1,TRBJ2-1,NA,TGTGCCAGCAGTGCCGGGACAGGGGGAGATGAGCAGTTCTTC,CASSAGTGGDEQFF
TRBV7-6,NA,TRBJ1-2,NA,TGTGCCAGCAGCTTAGGGCCAGGGGATGGCTACACCTTC,CASSLGPGDGYTF
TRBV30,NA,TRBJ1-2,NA,TGTGCCTGGAGTGCGGGGGGTGGCTACACCTTC,CAWSAGGGYTF
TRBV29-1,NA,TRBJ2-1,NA,TGCAGCGTTGAAGGGACAGGCGTCCGGGGGTCCTACAATGAGCAGTTCTTC,CSVEGTGVRGSYNEQFF
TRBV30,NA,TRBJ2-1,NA,TGTGCCTGGAGACGGGACGGACCCTACAATGAGCAGTTCTTC,CAWRRDGPYNEQFF
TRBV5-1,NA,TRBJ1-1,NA,TGCGCCAGCAGCTTTGGAGGAGGCACTGAAGCTTTCTTT,CASSFGGGTEAFF